This TCR beta chain was found in a study of spatial heterogeneity in lung cancer. The time point is: sample taken at primary tumor resection. Germline CDR1 reads SGHTA; CDR2 reads FQGNSA. This CDR3 region has 15 residues. The V segment lost 7 bases and the J segment 10 bases; nucleotides outside the gene matches: 12. Each CDR3 protein is one row after TCRdb ran MiXCR on the 5' RACE reads. The data hold around 2,900 distinct CDR3 sequences, with 8% to 9.5% observed a single time. The V gene is TRBV7-2, the J gene TRBJ2-1, with 11 bases fitting TRBD2. The receptor was isolated from a female donor with early-stage non-small cell lung cancer. The sequences come from normal lung tissue next to the tumor, collected at surgery. CDR3: CASTLNPGLAEEQFF. The CDR3 region has the DNA TGTGCCAGCACCTTGAACCCGGGACTAGCGGAAGAGCAGTTCTTC.